This T cell receptor beta chain was obtained from a study of T cells in Graves' hyperthyroidism and ophthalmopathy. Findings and caveats of the study: Blood also held most thyroid clonotypes expanded beyond 0.001.

Germline CDR1 SGHTA, CDR2 FQGNSA. The V and J ends lost 1 base and 9 bases, in that order; junction bases with no gene match: 3. CDR3 length: 14 residues. Amplification targeted TCR beta CDR3 regions from RNA transcripts. First-round RT-PCR with HTBI primers amplified the TCR CDR3 region. TCRdb processed the multiplex PCR reads anew with MiXCR; each CDR3 protein has one entry. The repertoire has 530,000 or so distinct CDR3 sequences, 35% to 55% of them found once; the top ten carry around 7.7%. Aged 18 to 65, the patients had hyperthyroidism that was newly diagnosed and had lasted under 2 months. Diagnosis relied on clinical symptoms, serum thyroxine and TRAb, thyroid ultrasound and orbital computed tomography. A word on this clonotype: Its specificity is unknown.

The sample comprised peripheral blood or thyroid tissue (not recorded which). The genes are TRBV7-2 and TRBJ2-2, with TRBD2 matching 9 bases. The sequence derives from a woman under 30 with Graves' hyperthyroidism. The DNA for the CDR3 is TGTGCCAGCAGCTTAGTTCCTAGCGGGAGGGAGCTGTTTTTT. Amino acid sequence: CASSLVPSGRELFF.